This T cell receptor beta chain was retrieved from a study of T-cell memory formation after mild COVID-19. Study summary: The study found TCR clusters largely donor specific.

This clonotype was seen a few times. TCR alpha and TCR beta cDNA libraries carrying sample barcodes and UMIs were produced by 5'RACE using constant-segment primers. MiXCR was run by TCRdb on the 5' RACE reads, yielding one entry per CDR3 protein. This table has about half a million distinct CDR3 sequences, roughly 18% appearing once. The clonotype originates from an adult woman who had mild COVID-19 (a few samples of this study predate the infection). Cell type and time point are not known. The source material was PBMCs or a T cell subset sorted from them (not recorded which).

CDR3 DNA: TGTGCCTGGAGTCCTACAGGGGGGGAGTACGGGGCCAACGTCCTGACTTTC. It translates to CAWSPTGGEYGANVLTF. The rearrangement joins TRBV30 to TRBJ2-6; perhaps TRBD1 as D (8 bases). CDR1 and CDR2 (germline): GTSNPN, SVGIG (reference sequence). The CDR3 contains 17 residues. V shed 2 bases and J shed 4 bases, with 18 bases lying between them.